This T cell receptor beta chain was identified during a study of low-dose radiotherapy and immunotherapy resistance in tumors. Study at large: Cohort 2's total reached 13 Gy over 26 weeks, at 1 Gy per fraction every two weeks. Intravenous cyclophosphamide 200 mg/m2 was given every two weeks, one day before radiation and immunotherapy.

As to time point: before trial treatment. Donors received a regimen that comprised nivolumab, ipilimumab, aspirin, low-dose cyclophosphamide and low-dose radiotherapy. Patients with advanced, tumor-infiltrating lymphocyte-negative solid tumors were eligible. Gene-specific TRAV and TRBV primers were used for first-strand cDNA, covering alpha and beta chains. TCRs were put through around 20 PCR cycles of amplification with Phusion. A constant-region primer and the V-primer adapter served as the primer pair. TCRdb called the reads again in MiXCR, with one record for every CDR3 protein. The table has 100,000 or so distinct CDR3 sequences, 8% to 10% seen once; the top ten hold 0.8% to 1.3%. This clonotype was picked up a small number of times. This sequence originates from a male donor with prostate cancer. The sequencing here drew on PBMCs, taken before treatment.

CDR3 region: CASSIYRDNYEQYF. CDR3 DNA sequence: TGTGCCAGCAGTATCTACCGGGACAACTACGAGCAGTACTTC. The chain links TRBV27 to TRBJ2-7; D may be TRBD1 (6 bases). This CDR3 spans 14 amino acids. V gave up 5 bases and J gave up 3 bases, with 14 bases separating them. CDR1 and CDR2 from the germline V gene are MNHEY and SMNVEV (reference sequence).